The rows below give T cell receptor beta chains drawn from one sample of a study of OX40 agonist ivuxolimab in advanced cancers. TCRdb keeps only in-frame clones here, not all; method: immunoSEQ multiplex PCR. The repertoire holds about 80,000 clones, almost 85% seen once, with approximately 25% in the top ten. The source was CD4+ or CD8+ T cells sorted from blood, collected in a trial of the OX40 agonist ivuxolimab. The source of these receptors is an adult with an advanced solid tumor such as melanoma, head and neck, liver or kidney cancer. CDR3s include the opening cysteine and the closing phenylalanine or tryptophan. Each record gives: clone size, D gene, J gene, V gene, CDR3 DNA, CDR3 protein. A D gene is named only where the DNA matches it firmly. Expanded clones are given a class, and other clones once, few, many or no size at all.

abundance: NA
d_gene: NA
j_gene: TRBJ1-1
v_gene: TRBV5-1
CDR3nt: TGCGCCAGCAGCTCGGGACAGAACACTGAAGCTTTCTTT
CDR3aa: CASSSGQNTEAFF

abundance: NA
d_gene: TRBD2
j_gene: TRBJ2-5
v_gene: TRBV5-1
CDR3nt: TGCGCCAGCAGCTTCGGTAGCGGGGGCGGAGAGACCCAGTACTTC
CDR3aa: CASSFGSGGGETQYF

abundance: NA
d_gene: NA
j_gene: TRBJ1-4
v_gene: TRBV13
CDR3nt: TGTGCCAGCAGCAGGCGAGGACGTAGGAATGAAAAACTGTTTTTT
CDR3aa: CASSRRGRRNEKLFF

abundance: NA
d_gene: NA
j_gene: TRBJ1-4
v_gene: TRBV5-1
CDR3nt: TGCGCCAGCAGCTTGGAACGACCAACTAATGAAAAACTGTTTTTT
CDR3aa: CASSLERPTNEKLFF

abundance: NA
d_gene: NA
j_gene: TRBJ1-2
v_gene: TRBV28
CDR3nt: TGTGCCAGCAGTCCGGGAGAGGGCTATTACAACTATGGCTACACCTTC
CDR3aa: CASSPGEGYYNYGYTF

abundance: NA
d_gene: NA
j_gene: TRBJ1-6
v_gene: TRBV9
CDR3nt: TGTGCCAGCAGCGTAGAAGGGGGTCGGAATTCACCCCTCCACTTT
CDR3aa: CASSVEGGRNSPLHF

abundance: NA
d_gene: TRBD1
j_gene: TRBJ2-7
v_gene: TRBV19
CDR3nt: TGTGCCAGTAGTATAACAGGGGGCCCCGAGCAGTACTTC
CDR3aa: CASSITGGPEQYF

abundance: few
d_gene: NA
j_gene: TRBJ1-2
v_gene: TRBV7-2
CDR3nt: TGTGCCAGCAGCTTAGGGCAGGGTTATGGCTACACCTTC
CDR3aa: CASSLGQGYGYTF

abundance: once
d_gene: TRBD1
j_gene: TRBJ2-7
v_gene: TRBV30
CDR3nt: TGTGCCTGGAGTGCGGGACAGGGAAGGAGCGAGCAGTACTTC
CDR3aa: CAWSAGQGRSEQYF

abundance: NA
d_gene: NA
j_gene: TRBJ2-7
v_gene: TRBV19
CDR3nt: TGTGCCAGTAGTATAGGGCCCGTTTCCTACGAGCAGTACTTC
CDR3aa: CASSIGPVSYEQYF

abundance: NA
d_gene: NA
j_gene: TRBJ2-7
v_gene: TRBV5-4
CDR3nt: TGTGCCAGCAGCTTGGAGGTTACCTACGAGCAGTACTTC
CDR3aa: CASSLEVTYEQYF

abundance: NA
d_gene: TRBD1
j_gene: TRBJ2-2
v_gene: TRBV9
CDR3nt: TGTGCCAGCAGCGTAGTACAGGGGTACGGGGAGCTGTTTTTT
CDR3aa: CASSVVQGYGELFF

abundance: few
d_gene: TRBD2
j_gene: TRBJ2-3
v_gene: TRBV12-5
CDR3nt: TGTGCTAGTGGTTTGTCTAGCGGGGGGGGCACAGATACGCAGTATTTT
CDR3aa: CASGLSSGGGTDTQYF

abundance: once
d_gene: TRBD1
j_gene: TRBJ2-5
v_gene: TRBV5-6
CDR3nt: TGTGCCAGCAGCCCAGATCCAAGGACAGGGGTTGGGAAGACCCAGTACTTC
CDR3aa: CASSPDPRTGVGKTQYF

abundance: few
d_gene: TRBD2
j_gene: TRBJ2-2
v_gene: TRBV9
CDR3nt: TGTGCCAGCAGCTTCCAGACTAGCGGCGGGGAGCTGTTTTTT
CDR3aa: CASSFQTSGGELFF

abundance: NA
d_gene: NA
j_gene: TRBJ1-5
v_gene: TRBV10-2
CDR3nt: TGCGCCAGCAGTGGGGATCCGAAACTCCCTCAGCATTTT
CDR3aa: CASSGDPKLPQHF

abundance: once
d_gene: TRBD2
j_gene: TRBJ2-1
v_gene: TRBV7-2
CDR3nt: TGTGCCAGCAGCTTAGGAGCGGGAGTCTACAATGAGCAGTTCTTC
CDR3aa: CASSLGAGVYNEQFF

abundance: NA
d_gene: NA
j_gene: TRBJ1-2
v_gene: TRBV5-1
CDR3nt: TGCGCCAGCAGCTTGGGCCCCGGTAACTATGGCTACACCTTC
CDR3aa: CASSLGPGNYGYTF

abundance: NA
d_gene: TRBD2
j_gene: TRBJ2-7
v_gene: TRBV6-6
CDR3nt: TGTGCCAGCCGCCGGGGGGGCTACGAGCAGTACTTC
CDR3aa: CASRRGGYEQYF

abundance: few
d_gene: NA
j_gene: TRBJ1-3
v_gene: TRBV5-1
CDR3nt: TGCGCCAGCAGCCTTGAAGGACTCGGAAACACCATATATTTT
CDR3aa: CASSLEGLGNTIYF

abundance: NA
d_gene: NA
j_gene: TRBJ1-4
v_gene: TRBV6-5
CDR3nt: TGTGCCAGCAGTTACGGGGGGCACAGTGAAAAACTGTTTTTT
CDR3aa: CASSYGGHSEKLFF

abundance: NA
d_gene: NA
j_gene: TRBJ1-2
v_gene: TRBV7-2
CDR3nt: TGTGCCAGCAGCTTAGGTGGACTGAGTAACTATGGCTACACCTTC
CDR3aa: CASSLGGLSNYGYTF

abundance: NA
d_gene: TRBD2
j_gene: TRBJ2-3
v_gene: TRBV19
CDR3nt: TGTGCCAGTAGTATAGGACTAGCGGGGGGGAACACAGATACGCAGTATTTT
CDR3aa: CASSIGLAGGNTDTQYF

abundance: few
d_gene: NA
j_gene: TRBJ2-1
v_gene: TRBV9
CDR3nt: TGTGCCAGCAGCGTTAGTGGGTACAATGAGCAGTTCTTC
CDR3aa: CASSVSGYNEQFF

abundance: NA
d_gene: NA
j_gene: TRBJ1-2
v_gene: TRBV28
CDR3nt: TGTGCCAGCAGCCTCGGGGGGTATGGCTACACCTTC
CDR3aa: CASSLGGYGYTF

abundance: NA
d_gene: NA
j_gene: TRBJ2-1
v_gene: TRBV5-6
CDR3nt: TGTGCCAGCTCCTGGGCGGGGTACAATGAGCAGTTCTTC
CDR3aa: CASSWAGYNEQFF

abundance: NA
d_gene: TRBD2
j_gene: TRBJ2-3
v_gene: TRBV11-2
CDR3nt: TGTGCCAGCAGCTTAGACCAACTAGCGGCCCAGTATTTT
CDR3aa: CASSLDQLAAQYF

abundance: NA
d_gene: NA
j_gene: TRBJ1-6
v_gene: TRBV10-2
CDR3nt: TGTGCCATCAAATCGGGAAGGGATAATTCACCCCTCCACTTT
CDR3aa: CAIKSGRDNSPLHF